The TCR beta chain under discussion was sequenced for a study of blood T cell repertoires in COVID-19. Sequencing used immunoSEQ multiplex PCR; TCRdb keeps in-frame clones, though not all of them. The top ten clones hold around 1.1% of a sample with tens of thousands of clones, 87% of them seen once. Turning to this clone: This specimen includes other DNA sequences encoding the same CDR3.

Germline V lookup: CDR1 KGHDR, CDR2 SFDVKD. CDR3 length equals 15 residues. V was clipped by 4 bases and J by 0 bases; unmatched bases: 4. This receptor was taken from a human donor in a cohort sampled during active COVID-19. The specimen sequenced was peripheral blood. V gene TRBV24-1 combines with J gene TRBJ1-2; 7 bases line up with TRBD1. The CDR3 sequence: CATSDSGTANYGYTF. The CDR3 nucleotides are TGTGCCACCAGTGACTCCGGGACAGCTAACTATGGCTACACCTTC.